This T cell receptor beta chain comes out of a study of OX40 agonist ivuxolimab in advanced cancers. Study-wide context: Partial responses were achieved by three patients, of whom one had hepatocellular carcinoma and two had cutaneous melanoma. Study results and caveats: CD4+ and CD8+ blood T cells expanded clonally by week 6 at 0.1 to 3.0 mg/kg.

The germline CDR1 and CDR2 sequences are MNHEY and SMNVEV (reference sequence). The CDR3 runs 15 residues. The ends lost 6 bases at V and 3 bases at J; junction bases unmatched: 8. Here immunoSEQ multiplex PCR was the method, and the copy in TCRdb shows in-frame clones only, minus some. The sample includes roughly 56,000 clones, over 65% of them seen just once. Notes on this clone: The antigen is undetermined.

The chain carries TRBV27 and TRBJ1-3, with 7 positions matching TRBD1. The source was CD4+ or CD8+ T cells sorted from blood, collected in a trial of the OX40 agonist ivuxolimab. The receptor was derived from an adult with an advanced solid tumor such as melanoma, head and neck, liver or kidney cancer. Here the CDR3 reads CASSRQGAGGNTIYF. The DNA of the CDR3 is TGTGCCAGCAGCCGACAGGGCGCGGGTGGAAACACCATATATTTT.